This passage covers 7 T cell receptor beta chains from one sample sequenced in a study of cytomegalovirus exposure and HLA in healthy donors. Primers for the PCR totalled 60 Vbeta and 13 Jbeta. Sequenced by immunoSEQ multiplex PCR; TCRdb stores in-frame clones only, minus some. Of some 160,000 clones in the sample, around 77% were seen once. Sequencing was done on a sample of PBMCs. The receptors originated from a woman in her twenties or thirties in good health and CMV-seronegative.

Of note for this clone: Germline and junction disagree at one end, which may indicate a read error. This chain connects TRBV27 to TRBJ2-4, with TRBD1 matching over 8 bases. The CDR3 covers 14 residues. Germline values: CDR1 MNHEY, CDR2 SMNVEV (reference sequence). The CDR3 is CASSSGQAQNSQYF. CDR3 DNA sequence: TGTGCCAGCAGCTCGGGACAGGCGCAAAACAGTCAGTACTTC.

The chain couples TRBV19 to TRBJ1-1; no clear D gene. The germline CDR1 and CDR2 sequences are LNHDA and SQIVND (reference sequence). The V end was cut by 8 bases, the J end by 3 bases, with 13 bases between. The CDR3 sequence is 13 residues long. CDR3 nucleotides: TGTGCCAGTGCGGTTTCCTCCTACACTGAAGCTTTCTTT. It specifies CASAVSSYTEAFF.

V is TRBV19 and J is TRBJ2-5, with a tentative D call TRBD1 (7 bases). The end of the DNA fits TRBJ2-7 better, so the J call may be wrong. This CDR3 region has 15 residues. CDR1 LNHDA and CDR2 SQIVND come from the germline V gene (reference sequence). The CDR3 loop reads CASAGGPGGSHEQYF. In nucleotides, the CDR3 is TGTGCCAGTGCCGGGGGTCCAGGGGGGTCCCACGAGCAGTACTTC.

The chain couples TRBV6-5 to TRBJ2-3; the match to TRBD1 covers 9 bases. The CDR3 extends over 14 amino acids. Unmatched junction bases numbered 3, after V lost 5 bases and J lost 3 bases. CDR1 and CDR2 from the germline V gene are MNHEY and SVGAGI. The CDR3 DNA sequence: TGTGCCAGCAGTCCGGGACAGGGAACAGATACGCAGTATTTT. Its protein product is CASSPGQGTDTQYF.

In its sample, this clone was seen a few times. The chain recombines TRBV7-2 with TRBJ1-1; TRBD1 matches 7 bases. Germline CDR1 and CDR2: SGHTA and FQGNSA. The CDR3 is 14 amino acids. V lost 5 bases and J lost 4; bases outside the gene matches: 7. The CDR3 here is CASSQQGRVTEAFF. DNA of the CDR3: TGTGCCAGCAGCCAACAGGGGAGAGTCACTGAAGCTTTCTTT. Full variable domain (missing parts from reference TRBV7-2 and TRBJ1-1): GAGVSQSPSNKVTEKGKDVELRCDPISGHTALYWYRQSLGQGLEFLIYFQGNSAPDKSGLPSDRFSAERTGGSVSTLTIQRTQQEDSAVYLCASSQQGRVTEAFFGQGTRLTVV.

The V and J genes are TRBV6-1 and TRBJ1-5; weak D call: TRBD1 (5 bases). The CDR3 loop spans 14 amino acids. V was trimmed by 1 base and J by 7 bases, leaving 11 bases between them. Germline values: CDR1 MNHNS, CDR2 SASEGT. The CDR3 loop is CASSEERGGQPQHF. Here the CDR3 DNA reads TGTGCCAGCAGTGAAGAAAGGGGTGGGCAGCCCCAGCATTTT.

The CDR3, as DNA: TGTGCCAGCAGCTTGACACCTAGCGGGGGGTACGAGCAGTACTTC. This encodes CASSLTPSGGYEQYF. The chain combines TRBV5-6 with TRBJ2-7; 11 bases fit TRBD2. This CDR3 is built from 15 residues. From germline, CDR1 is SGHDT and CDR2 YYEEEE. Trimming removed 1 base from V and 4 bases from J; junction bases left unmatched: 4.